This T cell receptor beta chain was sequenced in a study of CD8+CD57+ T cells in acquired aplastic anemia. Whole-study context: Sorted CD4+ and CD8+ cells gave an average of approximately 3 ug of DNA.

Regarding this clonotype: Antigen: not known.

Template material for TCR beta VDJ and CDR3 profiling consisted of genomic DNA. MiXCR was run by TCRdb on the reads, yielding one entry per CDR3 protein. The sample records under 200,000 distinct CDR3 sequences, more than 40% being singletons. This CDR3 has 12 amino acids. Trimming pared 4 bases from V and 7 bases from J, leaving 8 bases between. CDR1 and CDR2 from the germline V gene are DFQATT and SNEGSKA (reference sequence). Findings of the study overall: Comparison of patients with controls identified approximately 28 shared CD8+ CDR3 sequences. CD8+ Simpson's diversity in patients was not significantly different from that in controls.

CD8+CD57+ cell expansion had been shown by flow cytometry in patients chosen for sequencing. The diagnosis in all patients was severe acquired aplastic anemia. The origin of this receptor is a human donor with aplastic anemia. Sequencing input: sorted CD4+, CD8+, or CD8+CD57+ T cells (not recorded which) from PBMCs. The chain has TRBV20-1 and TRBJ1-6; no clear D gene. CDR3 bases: TGCAGTGCTACCAGCCAAAATTCACCCCTCCACTTT. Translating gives CSATSQNSPLHF.